Following are 20 T cell receptor beta chains from one sample sequenced in a study of blood T cell repertoires in COVID-19. Sequencing used immunoSEQ multiplex PCR; TCRdb keeps in-frame clones, though not all of them. The repertoire has more than 350,000 clones, 80% to 90% of them found once; the top ten carry around 9.3%. The sample taken for sequencing was peripheral blood. Receptor source: a woman aged 25-40 years with COVID-19, enrolled during active disease.

The rearrangement uses TRBV30 and TRBJ2-6, with unresolved D. The CDR3 length is 14 residues. The germline V gene encodes CDR1 GTSNPN and CDR2 SVGIG (reference sequence). V was shortened by 2 bases and J by 0 bases, with 5 bases between the two germline ends. The CDR3 nucleotides are TGTGCCTGGAGTTCAGACTCTGGGGCCAACGTCCTGACTTTC. As protein: CAWSSDSGANVLTF.

CDR3 loop: CASSSGTSGNGFF. The CDR3 DNA sequence: TGTGCCAGCAGTAGCGGGACTAGCGGAAATGGGTTCTTC. The chain links TRBV12-3 or TRBV12-4 to TRBJ2-1, with 11 positions matching TRBD2. The length of the CDR3 is 13 residues. V was pared by 5 bases and J by 15 bases, with 9 bases of the junction left unmatched.

The chain couples TRBV27 to TRBJ2-4, with TRBD2 matching over 8 bases. Per germline, CDR1 MNHEY and CDR2 SMNVEV (reference sequence). With 3 bases clipped from V and 5 bases from J, the junction kept 9 bases outside the gene matches. The CDR3 runs 16 residues. CDR3 nucleotide sequence: TGTGCCAGCAGTTTTAGGCTAGCGGGTATGGAAAACATTCAGTACTTC. This codes for CASSFRLAGMENIQYF.

The chain combines TRBV29-1 with TRBJ2-7; tentative D call: TRBD2 (7 bases). Trimming pared 0 bases from V and 3 bases from J, leaving 21 bases between. The CDR3 extends over 17 amino acids. CDR1 SQVTM and CDR2 ANQGSEA come from the germline V gene. The CDR3 here is CSVEDPQDKGGIYEQYF. The DNA of the CDR3 is TGCAGCGTTGAAGATCCCCAGGACAAGGGGGGGATCTACGAGCAGTACTTC.

The chain joins TRBV6-5 to TRBJ2-7; 11 nucleotides match TRBD2. The J segment lost 0 bases and the V segment lost 8 bases, leaving 3 bases of the junction unmatched. Germline V gene data show CDR1 as MNHEY and CDR2 as SVGAGI. The CDR3 spans 14 residues. The CDR3 sequence is CASGGLADSYEQYF. CDR3 DNA sequence: TGTGCCAGCGGGGGACTAGCGGACTCCTACGAGCAGTACTTC.

This clone was seen only once. The chain links TRBV9 to TRBJ2-7; a possible D gene is TRBD1 (6 bases). V lost 2 bases, J lost 5 bases, and 23 bases lay in between. The V gene's germline CDR1 is SGDLS and CDR2 YYNGEE. The CDR3 totals 17 residues. The CDR3 DNA follows: TGTGCCAGCAGCGTCTCCCCAACCCCCCAGGGGAACCACGAGCAGTACTTC. Its protein product is CASSVSPTPQGNHEQYF.

The V call is TRBV6-2 or TRBV6-3, the J call TRBJ1-1; 8 bases agree with TRBD1. Germline V gene sequence: CDR1 MNHEY, CDR2 SVGEGT. This CDR3 has 16 residues. The V segment lost 2 bases and the J segment 5 bases; nucleotides outside the gene matches: 10. In DNA, the CDR3 is TGTGCCAGCAGTTACACACTAGGACAGGGCTGGACTGAAGCTTTCTTT. Its protein is CASSYTLGQGWTEAFF.

The rearrangement links TRBV24-1 to TRBJ1-4; D ambiguous. The length of the CDR3 is 15 residues. Germline CDR1 reads KGHDR; CDR2 reads SFDVKD. Trimming took off 3 bases at V and 7 bases at J, with 14 bases between the two ends. CDR3: CATSDPETEGEKLFF. CDR3 DNA: TGTGCCACCAGTGATCCAGAAACTGAGGGTGAAAAACTGTTTTTT.

The V and J genes are TRBV4-1 and TRBJ2-3; D call uncertain. CDR3 length equals 13 residues. Germline CDR1 MGHRA, CDR2 YSYEKL. With 4 bases removed from V and 6 bases from J, the gap between germline ends came to 11 bases. DNA of the CDR3: TGCGCCAGCAGCCCAGTTGTCGGGGATACGCAGTATTTT. The encoded protein is CASSPVVGDTQYF.

The chain employs TRBV4-1 and TRBJ2-5; 7 nucleotides agree with TRBD2. The germline V gene encodes CDR1 MGHRA and CDR2 YSYEKL. CDR3 size: 17 residues. Losses at the gene ends were 1 base for V and 5 bases for J; bases not matched to a gene: 13. CDR3 amino acids: CASSQAHPGRVGETQYF. DNA of the CDR3: TGCGCCAGCAGCCAAGCCCACCCAGGGAGGGTCGGCGAGACCCAGTACTTC.

The chain has TRBV4-3 and TRBJ2-1, with 8 bases lining up with TRBD1. With V trimmed by 4 bases and J by 0 bases, 5 bases remained unmatched. There are 16 residues in the CDR3. Germline V lookup: CDR1 LGHNA, CDR2 YSLEER. CDR3 DNA: TGCGCCAGCAGCCTCGGAGACAGGGGCTCCTACAATGAGCAGTTCTTC. This sequence encodes CASSLGDRGSYNEQFF.

The chain couples TRBV9 to TRBJ1-2; D perhaps matches TRBD1 (6 bases). V was trimmed by 4 bases and J by 0 bases, leaving 16 bases between them. CDR3 length equals 16 residues. Germline CDR1 reads SGDLS; CDR2 reads YYNGEE. The DNA of the CDR3 is TGTGCCAGCAGCCCAGCGACAGGAGTCCCTAACTATGGCTACACCTTC. Translated, it gives CASSPATGVPNYGYTF.

The chain links TRBV9 to TRBJ2-2; D gene unclear. V dropped 0 bases and J dropped 6 bases, with 15 bases sitting between them. The V gene's germline CDR1 is SGDLS and CDR2 YYNGEE. The CDR3 covers 16 residues. The CDR3 region is CASSVVPSSLAGELFF. In nucleotides, the CDR3 is TGTGCCAGCAGCGTAGTTCCTAGTAGCCTCGCCGGGGAGCTGTTTTTT.

The V and J genes are TRBV6-2 or TRBV6-3 and TRBJ2-7, with 7 nucleotides matching TRBD2. Germline CDR1 MNHEY, CDR2 SVGEGT. With 0 bases clipped from V and 7 bases from J, the junction kept 3 bases outside the gene matches. The CDR3 spans 13 residues. Here the CDR3 reads CASSYSGAGEQYF. The CDR3 DNA sequence: TGTGCCAGCAGTTACTCGGGAGCGGGAGAGCAGTACTTC.

The chain joins TRBV5-1 to TRBJ2-7, with 7 bases fitting TRBD1. CDR3 length: 13 amino acids. V dropped 2 bases and J dropped 3; count of bases not matched to a gene: 2. Germline loops: CDR1 SGHRS, CDR2 YFSETQ. CDR3 region: CASSFGTVYEQYF. The CDR3 coding sequence is TGCGCCAGCAGCTTCGGGACAGTCTACGAGCAGTACTTC.

This clone appeared once. This sequence joins TRBV3-1 (or the pseudogene TRBV3-2) and TRBJ1-3, with D unclear. Germline CDR1 reads LGHDT; CDR2 reads YNNKEL (reference sequence). Trimming left V 6 bases short and J 1 base short, with 4 bases between. This CDR3 spans 12 amino acids. For the CDR3, the DNA is TGTGCCAGCAGTCCTTCTGGAAACACCATATATTTT. Translation: CASSPSGNTIYF.

The sample holds one count of this clone. The chain joins TRBV30 to TRBJ1-5; D not certain. This CDR3 has 13 amino acids. Germline V gene sequence: CDR1 GTSNPN, CDR2 SVGIG (reference sequence). V lost 2 bases, J lost 3 bases, and 8 bases lay in between. The CDR3: CAWSLSDNQPQHF. The CDR3, as DNA: TGTGCCTGGAGTCTCAGCGACAATCAGCCCCAGCATTTT.

This chain connects TRBV5-4 to TRBJ1-5, with D uncertain. CDR1 and CDR2 from the germline V gene are SGHNT and YYREEE (reference sequence). The CDR3 sequence is 14 residues long. The V gene lost 1 base and the J gene lost 1 base, with 6 bases spanning the gap. CDR3 amino acids: CASSLWRSNQPQHF. The CDR3 coding sequence is TGTGCCAGCAGCTTGTGGAGGAGCAATCAGCCCCAGCATTTT.

The chain is built from TRBV6-5 and TRBJ2-1, with TRBD2 matching 8 bases. In germline, CDR1 is MNHEY, CDR2 SVGAGI. The CDR3 contains 14 residues. Trimming cost V 3 bases and J 7 bases; bases outside gene matches: 5. The CDR3 DNA reads TGTGCCAGCAGTTATCGGGGGGGGTCTAATGAGCAGTTCTTC. It specifies CASSYRGGSNEQFF.

The chain uses TRBV4-1 and TRBJ2-7, with 8 positions matching TRBD2. Germline trimming cut 4 bases from V and 5 bases from J; bases unmatched to any gene: 10. From germline, CDR1 is MGHRA and CDR2 YSYEKL. The length of the CDR3 is 15 residues. CDR3: CASSPSAGELHEQYF. The CDR3 region has the DNA TGCGCCAGCAGCCCCTCAGCGGGAGAACTCCACGAGCAGTACTTC.